The clone carrying this TCR beta chain was counted between two and nine times. Its antigen is unidentified. The CDR3 is 13 amino acids. Looked up from germline, CDR1 is LNHDA and CDR2 is SQIVND (reference sequence). The germline V and J ends were trimmed by 11 bases and 1 base, with 14 bases remaining between them. This sample is part of a study of glioma-infiltrating T cells. Study-level results: CDR3 overlap between tissue and blood was very small. Tissue-blood divergence was below expectation in non-neoplastic patients, above in gliomas.

The iRepertoire nested amplicon-rescue multiplex PCR amplified TCR alpha and beta CDR3s from RNA. MiXCR, run by TCRdb on the multiplex PCR reads, gives a single entry per CDR3 protein. Of around 180,000 distinct CDR3 sequences in the sample, more than 35% are singletons; the top ten hold roughly 5.2%. The chain joins TRBV19 to TRBJ1-1; D is ambiguous. Sequencing was performed on glioma tissue, nonneoplastic brain tissue, or PBMCs (not recorded which). The source is a human donor with low-grade glioma or glioblastoma, undergoing nonglioma brain surgery, or in good health (not recorded which). DNA of the CDR3: TGTGCCTCTGGGATACAGACGAACACTGAAGCTTTCTTT. This translates into CASGIQTNTEAFF.